The 15 T cell receptor beta chains below come from one sample, sequenced in a study of blood T cell repertoires in COVID-19. TCRdb keeps only in-frame clones here, not all; method: immunoSEQ multiplex PCR. The sample has about 96,000 clones, less than 85% seen once; the top ten hold about 8.1%. The specimen was peripheral blood. The receptor source for this set is a man in his fifties who had recovered from COVID-19.

The V and J genes are TRBV7-3 and TRBJ2-5; D not certain. CDR3 length: 15 amino acids. Germline assignment: CDR1 SGHTA and CDR2 FQGTGA. The V and J ends lost 5 bases and 1 base respectively, with 14 bases between them. For the CDR3, the DNA is TGTGCCAGCAGCCCGCAACCGGGTCCCCAAGAGACCCAGTACTTC. As protein: CASSPQPGPQETQYF. Supplemented by reference TRBV7-3 and TRBJ2-5, the full variable domain reads GAGVSQTPSNKVTEKGKYVELRCDPISGHTALYWYRQSLGQGPEFLIYFQGTGAADDSGLPNDRFFAVRPEGSVSTLKIQRTERGDSAVYLCASSPQPGPQETQYFGPGTRLLVL.

This clone was seen a handful of times. The chain combines TRBV28 with TRBJ2-4; possible D gene TRBD1, 5 bases. Germline V gene data show CDR1 as MDHEN and CDR2 as SYDVKM. This CDR3 contains 13 residues. V dropped 9 bases and J dropped 0 bases, with 9 bases sitting between them. Here the CDR3 DNA reads TGTGCCAGTAAGGGGCCAGCCAAAAACATTCAGTACTTC. Translation: CASKGPAKNIQYF.

The chain joins TRBV20-1 to TRBJ2-4, with 7 bases identical to TRBD2. Germline V CDR1 and CDR2: DFQATT, SNEGSKA (reference sequence). The CDR3 spans 11 residues. The CDR3 loop is CGSREQDIQYF. The CDR3 DNA sequence: TGCGGATCGCGGGAGCAAGACATTCAGTACTTC.

This clone was seen only a few times. This chain links TRBV4-3 with TRBJ1-5; D is unclear. This CDR3 has 14 amino acids. CDR1 LGHNA and CDR2 YSLEER come from the germline V gene. V lost 0 bases and J 4 bases, leaving 7 bases between the germline ends. DNA of the CDR3: TGCGCCAGCAGCCAAGATAGCCGGAATCAGCCCCAGCATTTT. This encodes CASSQDSRNQPQHF.

The chain couples TRBV2 to TRBJ1-5; D is possibly TRBD1 (5 bases). Germline V CDR1 and CDR2: SNHLY, FYNNEI. The CDR3 contains 16 residues. Trimming took 4 bases from V and 0 from J, leaving 13 bases between them. In DNA form, the CDR3 reads TGTGCCAGCAGTGCATCAGGGTGGGGTAGCAATCAGCCCCAGCATTTT. This sequence encodes CASSASGWGSNQPQHF.

The chain links TRBV5-8 to TRBJ1-6, with TRBD1 matching 9 bases. The CDR3 spans 15 residues. CDR1 and CDR2 from the germline V gene are SGHTS and YDEGEE. V lost 2 bases, J lost 5 bases, and 2 bases stayed unmatched. The CDR3 reads CASSFGQGNNSPLHF. Here the CDR3 DNA reads TGTGCCAGCAGCTTCGGACAGGGGAATAATTCACCCCTCCACTTT.

This clone was detected ten times or more. This chain uses TRBV5-1 with TRBJ1-1; TRBD1 is a possible D gene (6 bases). The germline CDR1 and CDR2 sequences are SGHRS and YFSETQ. Trimming shortened V by 6 bases and J by 5 bases, and 8 bases separated the two germline ends. The CDR3 spans 11 residues. This CDR3 is CASKGETEAFF. The DNA of the CDR3 is TGCGCCAGCAAGGGGGAGACTGAAGCTTTCTTT.

V gene TRBV4-2 combines with J gene TRBJ2-5; 7 bases are shared with TRBD2. This CDR3 spans 15 amino acids. CDR1 and CDR2 from the germline V gene are LGHNA and YNFKEQ. V dropped 2 bases and J dropped 1; count of bases not matched to a gene: 4. CDR3 sequence: CASSQPGTTQETQYF. CDR3 nucleotide sequence: TGTGCCAGCAGCCAACCCGGGACTACCCAAGAGACCCAGTACTTC.

This sequence joins TRBV9 and TRBJ2-6, with D perhaps matching TRBD1 (6 bases). Trimming removed 2 bases from V and 0 bases from J, with 6 bases in between. This CDR3 has 15 residues. CDR1 is SGDLS and CDR2 is YYNGEE in the germline V gene. Here the CDR3 reads CASSVRGSGANVLTF. The CDR3, as DNA: TGTGCCAGCAGCGTCAGGGGCTCTGGGGCCAACGTCCTGACTTTC.

This chain links TRBV12-3 or TRBV12-4 with TRBJ2-2; maybe TRBD2 (5 bases). This CDR3 region has 13 residues. The V end was cut by 7 bases, the J end by 6 bases, with 12 bases between. The CDR3 nucleotides are TGTGCCAGCAACTCCCGGGGTTCCGGGGAGCTGTTTTTT. It encodes CASNSRGSGELFF.

The table lists this clone with a few counts. This chain connects TRBV4-1 to TRBJ1-2, with D tentatively TRBD1 (5 bases). There are 14 residues in the CDR3. Germline CDR1 MGHRA, CDR2 YSYEKL. Trimming took 3 bases from V and 4 from J, leaving 12 bases between them. CDR3 in amino acids: CASSHQTASYGYTF. CDR3 coding DNA: TGCGCCAGCAGCCACCAGACAGCCAGCTATGGCTACACCTTC.

The CDR3 loop is CASSQAGTYNEQFF. Written as DNA, the CDR3 is TGTGCCAGCAGCCAAGCGGGGACCTACAATGAGCAGTTCTTC. V gene TRBV11-2 combines with J gene TRBJ2-1; 7 bases match TRBD2. There are 14 residues in the CDR3. CDR1 is SGHAT, CDR2 FQNNGV, per germline. Trimming removed 5 bases from V and 2 bases from J; junction bases left unmatched: 3.

The table lists this clone with a few counts. The V and J genes are TRBV20-1 and TRBJ2-5, with D perhaps matching TRBD2 (6 bases). Trimming stripped 6 bases from V and 4 bases from J, with 9 bases between. CDR1 and CDR2 from the germline V gene are DFQATT and SNEGSKA (reference sequence). The CDR3 contains 11 residues. CDR3: CSAWGGETQYF. The CDR3, as DNA: TGCAGTGCCTGGGGAGGAGAGACCCAGTACTTC.

The chain combines TRBV7-2 with TRBJ1-1, with 10 bases matching TRBD1. V was pared by 3 bases and J by 5 bases, with 6 bases of the junction left unmatched. CDR1 SGHTA and CDR2 FQGNSA come from the germline V gene. CDR3 length: 15 amino acids. The CDR3 nucleotides are TGTGCCAGCAGCTTGACAGGGGGCGGGAGGACTGAAGCTTTCTTT. Its protein is CASSLTGGGRTEAFF.

Sample share makes this clone large (0.1 to 1%). V gene TRBV29-1 combines with J gene TRBJ2-7, with TRBD2 matching over 7 bases. J lost 1 base, V lost 3 bases, and 3 bases had no gene match. The V gene's germline CDR1 is SQVTM and CDR2 ANQGSEA. The length of the CDR3 is 13 residues. For the CDR3, the DNA is TGCAGCGTTGAGGGGGACTATTCCTACGAGCAGTACTTC. It specifies CSVEGDYSYEQYF.